This T cell receptor beta chain originates from a study of OX40 agonist ivuxolimab in advanced cancers. Study-wide context: Subjects had a mean age of around 60 years, with a range of roughly 20 to 80; around 84% were male. Study observations and caveats: Dosing at 0.1 to 3.0 mg/kg was accompanied by clonal expansion of CD4+ and CD8+ blood T cells by week 6.

Sequencing was performed with immunoSEQ multiplex PCR; in TCRdb, only in-frame clones are kept and a portion is missing. Found here are roughly 77,000 clones, 85% to 95% of them singletons; the top ten hold approximately 11%. Note on this clone: Its antigen is undetermined.

Prior autoimmune disease or systemic immunosuppression barred patients. Blood got drawn at baseline, again on cycle 4 day 1, and then on cycle 7 day 1. The sequence derives from an adult with an advanced solid tumor such as melanoma, head and neck, liver or kidney cancer. Sample: CD4+ or CD8+ T cells sorted from blood, taken in a trial of the OX40 agonist ivuxolimab.

CDR3: CASSTEPGELFF. As DNA, the CDR3 is TGTGCCAGCAGCACTGAGCCCGGGGAGCTGTTTTTT. The chain carries TRBV9 and TRBJ2-2, with D unclear. With 4 bases removed from V and 6 bases from J, the gap between germline ends came to 7 bases. CDR3 size: 12 residues. In germline, CDR1 is SGDLS, CDR2 YYNGEE.